This TCR beta chain emerged from a study of cytomegalovirus exposure and HLA in healthy donors. CDR1 MNHEY and CDR2 SVGAGI come from the germline V gene. CDR3 length: 13 amino acids. The V gene end was trimmed by 7 bases and the J gene end by 0 bases; junction bases not matched to a gene: 2. 13 Jbeta primers and 60 Vbeta primers were used for the PCR. Clones were read by immunoSEQ multiplex PCR, and TCRdb kept only the in-frame ones, dropping some. This repertoire shows some 140,000 clones, less than 85% found once; its top ten account for about 10%. Specimen: PBMCs. The sequence derives from a woman aged 45-60 years in good health and CMV-seropositive. The chain combines TRBV6-5 with TRBJ2-5; 7 positions agree with TRBD1. The CDR3 region has the DNA TGTGCCAGCACCGGGACAGACCAAGAGACCCAGTACTTC. It codes for CASTGTDQETQYF.